This T cell receptor beta chain was identified in a study of T-cell reconstitution after alpha-beta-depleted transplantation in children. This clonotype was seen a few times. Its antigen is unknown. An end of the junction does not agree with germline; a read error may underlie this. Whole-study results and caveats: T cells produced anew were the main source of T-cell counts and diversity one year after transplant. Two months or so post-transplant, alpha-beta T cells reportedly derived from several hundred expanded graft clones.

Unique molecular identifiers were incorporated during preparation of the TCRbeta library. TCRdb reprocessed the PCR reads with MiXCR, giving one entry per CDR3 protein. The sample has approximately 800,000 distinct CDR3 sequences; less than 20% are singletons. This CDR3 is 17 amino acids long. This sample comprised PBMCs, mostly from graft donor cells, obtained 360 days after TCRalphabeta/CD19-depleted stem cell transplant. The chain uses TRBV12-3 or TRBV12-4 and TRBJ2-1, with TRBD2 identical over 10 bases. The sequence was collected from a male patient aged 10 to 17 who had a stem cell transplant for acute lymphoblastic leukemia, so the T cells may come from the graft donor. CDR3 in amino acids: CASSLALGTSAGDEQFF. The CDR3 DNA follows: TGTGCCAGCAGTCTAGCCCTCGGGACTAGCGCTGGCGATGAGCAGTTCTTC.